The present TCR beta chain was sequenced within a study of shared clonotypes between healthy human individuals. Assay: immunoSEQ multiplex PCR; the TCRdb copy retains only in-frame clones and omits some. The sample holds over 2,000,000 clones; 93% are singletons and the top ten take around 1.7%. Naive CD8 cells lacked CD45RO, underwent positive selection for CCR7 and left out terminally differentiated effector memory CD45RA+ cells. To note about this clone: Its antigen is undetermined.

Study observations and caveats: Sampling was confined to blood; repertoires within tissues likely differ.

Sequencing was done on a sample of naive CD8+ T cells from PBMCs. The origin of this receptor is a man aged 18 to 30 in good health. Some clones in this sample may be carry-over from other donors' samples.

The CDR3 bases are TGTGCCACCAGCAGCGCCGCCGAGGATGAAAAACTGTTTTTT. Translating gives CATSSAAEDEKLFF. The chain employs TRBV15 and TRBJ1-4; D unclear. Germline CDR1 and CDR2: LNHNV and YYDKDF (reference sequence). The CDR3 loop spans 14 amino acids. Trimming removed 3 bases at V and 6 bases at J, with 11 bases between.